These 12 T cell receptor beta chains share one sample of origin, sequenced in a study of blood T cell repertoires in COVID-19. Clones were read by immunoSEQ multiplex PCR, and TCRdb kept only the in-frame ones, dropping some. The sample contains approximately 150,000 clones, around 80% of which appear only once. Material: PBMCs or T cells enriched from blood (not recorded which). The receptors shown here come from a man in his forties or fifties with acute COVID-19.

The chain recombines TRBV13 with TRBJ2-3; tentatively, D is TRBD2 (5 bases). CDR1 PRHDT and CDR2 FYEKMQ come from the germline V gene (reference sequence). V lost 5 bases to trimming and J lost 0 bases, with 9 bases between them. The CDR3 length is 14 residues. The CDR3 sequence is CASSTRTSTDTQYF. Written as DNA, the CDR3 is TGTGCCAGCAGCACCCGGACTAGCACAGATACGCAGTATTTT.

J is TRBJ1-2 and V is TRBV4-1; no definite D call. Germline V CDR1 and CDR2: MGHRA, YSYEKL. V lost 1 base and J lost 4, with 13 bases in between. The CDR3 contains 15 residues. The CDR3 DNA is TGCGCCAGCAGCCAAGGTGAGGGAACGAGCTATGGCTACACCTTC. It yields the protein CASSQGEGTSYGYTF.

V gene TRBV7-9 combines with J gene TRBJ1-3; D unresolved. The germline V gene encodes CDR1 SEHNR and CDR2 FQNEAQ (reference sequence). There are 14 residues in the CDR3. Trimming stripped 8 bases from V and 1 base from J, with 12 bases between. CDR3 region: CASLSASSGNTIYF. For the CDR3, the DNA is TGTGCCAGCCTTAGCGCCAGTTCTGGAAACACCATATATTTT.

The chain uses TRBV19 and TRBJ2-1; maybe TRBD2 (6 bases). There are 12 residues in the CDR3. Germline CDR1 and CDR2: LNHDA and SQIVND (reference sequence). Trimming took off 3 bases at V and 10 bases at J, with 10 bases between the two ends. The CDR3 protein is CASSMSRGEQFF. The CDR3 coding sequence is TGTGCCAGTAGTATGTCCCGGGGGGAGCAGTTCTTC.

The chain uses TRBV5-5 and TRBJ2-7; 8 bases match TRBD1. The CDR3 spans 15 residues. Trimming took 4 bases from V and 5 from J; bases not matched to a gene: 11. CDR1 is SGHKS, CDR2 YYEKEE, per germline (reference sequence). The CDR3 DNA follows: TGTGCCAGCAGCCTCGGTGGGACAGGTGTGGACGAGCAGTACTTC. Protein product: CASSLGGTGVDEQYF. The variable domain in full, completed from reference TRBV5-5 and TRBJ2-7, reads DAGVTQSPTHLIKTRGQQVTLRCSPISGHKSVSWYQQVLGQGPQFIFQYYEKEERGRGNFPDRFSARQFPNYSSELNVNALLLGDSALYLCASSLGGTGVDEQYFGPGTRLTVT.

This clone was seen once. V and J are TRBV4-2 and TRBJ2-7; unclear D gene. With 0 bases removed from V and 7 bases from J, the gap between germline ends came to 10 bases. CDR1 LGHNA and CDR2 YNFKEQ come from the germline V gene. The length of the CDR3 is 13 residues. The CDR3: CASSQDGAREQYF. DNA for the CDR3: TGTGCCAGCAGCCAAGATGGAGCTCGGGAGCAGTACTTC.

This CDR3 is CASSPRGGEDSPLHF. CDR3 DNA sequence: TGTGCCAGCTCACCGAGAGGGGGCGAAGATTCACCCCTCCACTTT. This chain uses TRBV18 with TRBJ1-6; 7 nucleotides match TRBD1. Trimming at V came to 3 bases and at J to 8 bases, leaving 7 bases not matched to a gene. The CDR3 consists of 15 residues. The germline V gene encodes CDR1 KGHSH and CDR2 LQKENI.

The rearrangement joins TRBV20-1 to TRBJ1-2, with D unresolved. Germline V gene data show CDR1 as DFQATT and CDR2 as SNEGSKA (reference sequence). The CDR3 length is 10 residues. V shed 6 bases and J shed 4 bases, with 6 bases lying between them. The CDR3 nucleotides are TGCAGTGCCTCCCTCTATGGCTACACCTTC. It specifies CSASLYGYTF.

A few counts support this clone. CDR3 loop: CASSQTGVNEQYF. Written as DNA, the CDR3 is TGTGCCAGCAGCCAAACGGGAGTAAACGAGCAGTACTTC. The chain uses TRBV3-1 (or the pseudogene TRBV3-2) and TRBJ2-7; D perhaps matches TRBD2 (6 bases). Trimming shortened V by 2 bases and J by 5 bases, and 10 bases separated the two germline ends. The length of the CDR3 is 13 residues. CDR1 and CDR2 (germline): LGHDT, YNNKEL (reference sequence).

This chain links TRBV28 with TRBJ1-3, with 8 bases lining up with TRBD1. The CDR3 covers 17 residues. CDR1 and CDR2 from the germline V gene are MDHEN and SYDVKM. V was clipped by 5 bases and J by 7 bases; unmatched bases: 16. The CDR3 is CASSIPGQVRGGNTIYF. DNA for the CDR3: TGTGCCAGCAGTATCCCGGGACAGGTTCGGGGAGGGAACACCATATATTTT. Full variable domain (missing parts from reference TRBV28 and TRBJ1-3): DVKVTQSSRYLVKRTGEKVFLECVQDMDHENMFWYRQDPGLGLRLIYFSYDVKMKEKGDIPEGYSVSREKKERFSLILESASTNQTSMYLCASSIPGQVRGGNTIYFGEGSWLTVV.

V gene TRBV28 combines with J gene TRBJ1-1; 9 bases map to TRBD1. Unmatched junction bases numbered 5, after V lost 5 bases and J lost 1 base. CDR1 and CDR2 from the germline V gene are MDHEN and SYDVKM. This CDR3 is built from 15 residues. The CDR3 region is CASSPTDRGNTEAFF. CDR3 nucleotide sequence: TGTGCCAGCAGTCCGACGGACAGGGGGAACACTGAAGCTTTCTTT.

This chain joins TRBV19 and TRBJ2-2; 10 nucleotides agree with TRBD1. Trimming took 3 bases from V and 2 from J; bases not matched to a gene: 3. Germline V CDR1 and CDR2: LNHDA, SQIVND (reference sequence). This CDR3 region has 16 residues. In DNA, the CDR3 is TGTGCCAGTAGTATGGGGACAGGGGTAAACACCGGGGAGCTGTTTTTT. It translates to CASSMGTGVNTGELFF.